The 17 T cell receptor beta chains below were found in one sample sequenced in a study of cytomegalovirus exposure and HLA in healthy donors. Sequencing used immunoSEQ multiplex PCR; TCRdb keeps in-frame clones, though not all of them. The data show 110,000 or so clones, around 88% seen once. Input material: PBMCs. These receptors originate from a man aged 18 to 29 in good health and CMV-seronegative.

The V and J genes are TRBV7-2 and TRBJ2-7, with 9 bases identical to TRBD2. Germline-derived CDR1 and CDR2 are SGHTA and FQGNSA. This CDR3 spans 15 amino acids. With 2 bases clipped from V and 7 bases from J, the junction kept 9 bases outside the gene matches. For the CDR3, the DNA is TGTGCCAGCAGCTTAATTCTTAGCGGGGGTCGGGAGCAGTACTTC. Translated: CASSLILSGGREQYF.

This chain uses TRBV6-5 with TRBJ1-2; 9 bases fit TRBD1. From germline, CDR1 is MNHEY and CDR2 SVGAGI. With V trimmed by 6 bases and J by 2 bases, 7 bases remained unmatched. The CDR3 consists of 15 residues. CDR3 coding DNA: TGTGCCAGCAGCCAAACAGGGGGCTTAAACTATGGCTACACCTTC. It specifies CASSQTGGLNYGYTF.

The V and J genes are TRBV5-1 and TRBJ1-1; unclear D gene. The germline V gene has CDR1 SGHRS and CDR2 YFSETQ. The CDR3 consists of 13 residues. V was shortened by 4 bases and J by 3 bases, with 10 bases between the two germline ends. CDR3 region: CASSPEVDTEAFF. Written as DNA, the CDR3 is TGCGCCAGCAGCCCGGAGGTGGACACTGAAGCTTTCTTT.

The rearrangement uses TRBV5-6 and TRBJ2-4; D is possibly TRBD1 (6 bases). The CDR3 totals 18 residues. The V end lost 3 bases, the J end lost 0 bases, and 19 bases lay between the germline ends. Germline CDR1 is SGHDT and CDR2 is YYEEEE. The CDR3 sequence: CASSSAIMGQLAKNIQYF. DNA for the CDR3: TGTGCCAGCAGCTCAGCCATTATGGGACAACTAGCCAAAAACATTCAGTACTTC.

J is TRBJ1-2 and V is TRBV28; maybe TRBD1 (5 bases). V was trimmed by 6 bases and J by 3 bases, leaving 11 bases between them. This CDR3 has 13 residues. Germline-derived CDR1 and CDR2 are MDHEN and SYDVKM. DNA of the CDR3: TGTGCCAGCAGGCCCGGGGGATACTATGGCTACACCTTC. It is translated as CASRPGGYYGYTF.

The chain couples TRBV19 to TRBJ1-1; 7 bases are a match to TRBD1. This CDR3 has 15 residues. V dropped 5 bases and J dropped 0; count of bases not matched to a gene: 6. Looked up from germline, CDR1 is LNHDA and CDR2 is SQIVND (reference sequence). The CDR3 loop is CASSPRTGLNTEAFF. The CDR3 DNA sequence: TGTGCCAGTAGTCCGCGGACAGGACTGAACACTGAAGCTTTCTTT.

This chain joins TRBV7-9 and TRBJ2-2, with TRBD2 matching 9 bases. Germline-derived CDR1 and CDR2 are SEHNR and FQNEAQ (reference sequence). The CDR3 consists of 15 residues. V lost 11 bases and J lost 4; bases outside the gene matches: 11. The DNA of the CDR3 is TGTGCCGGGCGATTAGCGGGAGCCGGCACCGGGGAGCTGTTTTTT. This sequence encodes CAGRLAGAGTGELFF.

The chain employs TRBV28 and TRBJ1-1, with D perhaps TRBD1 (5 bases). The CDR3 loop spans 15 amino acids. Germline V CDR1 and CDR2: MDHEN, SYDVKM. Between the trimmed V and J ends, which lost 3 bases and 1 base, there was a span of 12 bases. The CDR3 here is CASSFSGGQNTEAFF. CDR3 sequence (DNA): TGTGCCAGCAGTTTCTCGGGTGGACAGAACACTGAAGCTTTCTTT.

The chain employs TRBV7-2 and TRBJ2-1; 7 bases agree with TRBD2. Germline CDR1 SGHTA, CDR2 FQGNSA. The CDR3 is made up of 17 amino acids. The junction had 7 bases not matched to a gene; V was cut back by 2 bases and J by 0 bases. This CDR3 is CASSLMFERDSYNEQFF. The CDR3 DNA reads TGTGCCAGCAGCTTAATGTTTGAGCGGGACTCCTACAATGAGCAGTTCTTC. The variable domain in full, completed from reference TRBV7-2 and TRBJ2-1, reads GAGVSQSPSNKVTEKGKDVELRCDPISGHTALYWYRQSLGQGLEFLIYFQGNSAPDKSGLPSDRFSAERTGGSVSTLTIQRTQQEDSAVYLCASSLMFERDSYNEQFFGPGTRLTVL.

This chain connects TRBV4-1 to TRBJ2-1; 10 bases match TRBD2. The V gene's germline CDR1 is MGHRA and CDR2 YSYEKL. Germline trimming cut 4 bases from V and 7 bases from J; bases unmatched to any gene: 7. The CDR3 contains 15 residues. The CDR3 is CASSPSGTSENEQFF. CDR3 nucleotides: TGCGCCAGCAGCCCCTCCGGGACTAGCGAAAATGAGCAGTTCTTC.

The chain joins TRBV28 to TRBJ1-1, with D possibly TRBD1 on 5 matching bases. This CDR3 contains 14 residues. Germline loops: CDR1 MDHEN, CDR2 SYDVKM. V shed 7 bases and J shed 11 bases, with 23 bases lying between them. The CDR3 DNA sequence: TGTGCCAGCACCCTCTTAGGCGCAGGGTTGAAGGCTTTCTTT. Translating it yields CASTLLGAGLKAFF.

This clone was seen a handful of times. This chain joins TRBV2 and TRBJ2-7; the D gene is possibly TRBD2 (7 bases). Trimming left V 6 bases short and J 1 base short, with 19 bases between. The CDR3 loop spans 16 amino acids. Germline V gene data show CDR1 as SNHLY and CDR2 as FYNNEI. The CDR3 sequence is CASRGGRSGASYEQYF. The CDR3 region has the DNA TGTGCCAGCAGGGGGGGGCGTTCCGGAGCATCCTACGAGCAGTACTTC.

The chain combines TRBV19 with TRBJ1-4; 11 nucleotides match TRBD1. Germline CDR1 reads LNHDA; CDR2 reads SQIVND (reference sequence). The CDR3 is 16 amino acids. After removal of 6 bases from V and 6 bases from J, the junction contained 9 bases not matched to a gene. DNA for the CDR3: TGTGCCAGTAGCGGGGATCGGACAGGGGGCTATGAAAAACTGTTTTTT. Translating gives CASSGDRTGGYEKLFF.

The chain carries TRBV28 and TRBJ1-3; 7 nucleotides align to TRBD1. V lost 3 bases and J lost 5; bases outside the gene matches: 10. Germline-derived CDR1 and CDR2 are MDHEN and SYDVKM. The CDR3 runs to 16 residues. CDR3: CASSLFPRRGRNTIYF. In nucleotides, the CDR3 is TGTGCCAGCAGTTTGTTCCCGCGCAGGGGGAGAAACACCATATATTTT.

The chain has TRBV28 and TRBJ2-7; D ambiguous. This CDR3 is built from 15 residues. Trimming pared 5 bases from V and 1 base from J, leaving 15 bases between. CDR1 and CDR2 (germline): MDHEN, SYDVKM. CDR3 DNA sequence: TGTGCCAGCAGTGACGAGAGTGAGACTTCCTACGAGCAGTACTTC. Translating it yields CASSDESETSYEQYF.

This clone was seen a single time. The chain is built from TRBV28 and TRBJ2-7, with D tentatively TRBD2 (6 bases). The CDR3 is made up of 21 amino acids. V was clipped by 4 bases and J by 12 bases, with 43 bases between them. Germline V gene lookup returns CDR1 MDHEN and CDR2 SYDVKM. For the CDR3, the DNA is TGTGCCAGCAGTTCCCCGGTTTTTAGGGATCACGGTGACTCCGGGACTCTGGGTCTGTACTTC. Protein product: CASSSPVFRDHGDSGTLGLYF.

The V gene is TRBV5-8, the J gene TRBJ2-7, with D perhaps TRBD2 (6 bases). V was trimmed by 4 bases and J by 2 bases, leaving 13 bases between them. From germline, CDR1 is SGHTS and CDR2 YDEGEE. The CDR3 has 14 amino acids. The CDR3 spells CASSPRGPPYEQYF. CDR3 nucleotide sequence: TGTGCCAGCAGCCCGCGGGGTCCTCCCTACGAGCAGTACTTC.